A single sample is the source of the 8 T cell receptor beta chains below, sequenced in a study of blood T cell repertoires in COVID-19. TCRdb keeps only in-frame clones here, not all; method: immunoSEQ multiplex PCR. In the table there are just over 150,000 clones, 84% of which are singletons. Sample: peripheral blood. The receptors derive from a woman aged 45-59 years with acute or convalescent COVID-19.

This sequence joins TRBV5-1 and TRBJ2-4; D is uncertain. CDR1 and CDR2 (germline): SGHRS, YFSETQ. The V end lost 2 bases, the J end lost 0 bases, and 9 bases lay between the germline ends. The CDR3 consists of 15 residues. In DNA, the CDR3 is TGCGCCAGCAGCTTCTCTAATCTAGCCAAAAACATTCAGTACTTC. This translates into CASSFSNLAKNIQYF.

This chain links TRBV5-4 with TRBJ2-3, with TRBD2 identical over 13 bases. Looked up from germline, CDR1 is SGHNT and CDR2 is YYREEE (reference sequence). V shed 0 bases, J shed 4 bases, and the junction held 8 bases outside the gene matches. This CDR3 comprises 18 residues. The CDR3 loop is CASSLGGLAGRPPDTQYF. The CDR3 nucleotides read TGTGCCAGCAGCTTGGGGGGACTAGCGGGGCGTCCCCCAGATACGCAGTATTTT.

This chain connects TRBV10-3 to TRBJ2-2; D might be TRBD2 (7 bases). The CDR3 has 16 residues. The V end was cut by 6 bases, the J end by 2 bases, with 16 bases between. Germline V gene sequence: CDR1 ENHRY, CDR2 SYGVKD. CDR3 in amino acids: CAIRGYGGPNTGELFF. CDR3 coding DNA: TGTGCCATCAGAGGGTACGGGGGGCCAAACACCGGGGAGCTGTTTTTT.

The chain combines TRBV6-1 with TRBJ2-5; D not resolved. V lost 1 base, J lost 5 bases, and 8 bases lay in between. The CDR3 has 13 amino acids. Germline CDR1 and CDR2: MNHNS and SASEGT. The chain's CDR3 is CASSEDGRETQYF. DNA of the CDR3: TGTGCCAGCAGTGAAGACGGTCGGGAGACCCAGTACTTC.

This clone was picked up one time. V gene TRBV5-8 combines with J gene TRBJ2-1; 7 positions match TRBD2. Germline values: CDR1 SGHTS, CDR2 YDEGEE. With V trimmed by 2 bases and J by 1 base, 6 bases remained unmatched. The CDR3 runs to 16 residues. DNA for the CDR3: TGTGCCAGCAGCTTACCAGCGGGAACTTCCTACAATGAGCAGTTCTTC. This sequence encodes CASSLPAGTSYNEQFF.

This chain connects TRBV4-3 to TRBJ2-1, with 9 bases matching TRBD2. Germline V gene sequence: CDR1 LGHNA, CDR2 YSLEER. The junction had 17 bases not matched to a gene; V was cut back by 8 bases and J by 0 bases. The CDR3 covers 19 residues. CDR3 nucleotides: TGCGCCAGCTCTGACTGGGGACTAGCCCCGTCAAGCTCCTACAATGAGCAGTTCTTC. Its protein is CASSDWGLAPSSSYNEQFF.

The chain recombines TRBV2 with TRBJ2-5; 7 bases map to TRBD2. Germline V gene data show CDR1 as SNHLY and CDR2 as FYNNEI. V lost 8 bases, J lost 4 bases, and 4 bases stayed unmatched. The CDR3 loop spans 12 amino acids. As DNA, the CDR3 is TGTGCCAGCTGCGGGGGAGGAGAGACCCAGTACTTC. This encodes CASCGGGETQYF.

This chain connects TRBV3-1 (or the pseudogene TRBV3-2) to TRBJ1-6; D is perhaps TRBD1 (6 bases). This CDR3 contains 14 residues. Germline values: CDR1 LGHDT, CDR2 YNNKEL (reference sequence). The V gene lost 1 base and the J gene lost 14 bases, with 15 bases spanning the gap. The CDR3 coding sequence is TGTGCCAGCAGCCAAGGCAGGGGTTCCTCGACCCTCCACTTT. The encoded protein is CASSQGRGSSTLHF.